Listed here are 22 T cell receptor beta chains from one sample, sequenced in a study of post-analysis software for immune sequencing data. Study-level points and caveats: Comparison of patients with controls showed 4 to 6 TRBV segments more frequent in patients, TRBV5-6, TRBV5-1 and TRBV20-1 among them.

These receptors have no identified antigens. The TCR beta cDNA libraries contained unique molecular identifiers. TCRdb reanalysed the PCR reads using MiXCR and keeps one entry per CDR3 protein. The table lists 350,000 to 500,000 distinct CDR3 sequences, roughly 38% of them singletons. Sequencing used blood. The source of these receptors is a girl aged 2 to 10 with multiple sclerosis.

The genes are TRBV7-2 and TRBJ2-7; TRBD2 aligns across 11 bases. Trimming removed 1 base from V and 1 base from J; junction bases left unmatched: 6. Germline V gene sequence: CDR1 SGHTA, CDR2 FQGNSA. This CDR3 has 17 amino acids. The CDR3 region has the DNA TGTGCCAGCAGCTTAGAGGGCCTAGCGGGAGGATCCTACGAGCAGTACTTC. Protein: CASSLEGLAGGSYEQYF.

J is TRBJ1-5 and V is TRBV6-5; no firm D call. The CDR3 loop spans 13 amino acids. Between the trimmed V and J ends, which lost 10 bases and 5 bases, there was a span of 15 bases. Germline assignment: CDR1 MNHEY and CDR2 SVGAGI. In DNA form, the CDR3 reads TGTGCCACCTCCTCAGACGGTTATCAGCCCCAGCATTTT. It translates to CATSSDGYQPQHF.

The chain links TRBV20-1 to TRBJ2-7; the match to TRBD1 covers 10 bases. Looked up from germline, CDR1 is DFQATT and CDR2 is SNEGSKA (reference sequence). The CDR3 spans 15 residues. Unmatched junction bases numbered 10, after V lost 3 bases and J lost 5 bases. The CDR3 loop reads CSASGSGTGVDEQYF. CDR3 DNA sequence: TGCAGTGCTAGTGGCTCCGGGACAGGGGTCGACGAGCAGTACTTC.

This chain joins TRBV28 and TRBJ1-4; no firm D call. V shed 6 bases and J shed 7 bases, with 18 bases lying between them. CDR1 and CDR2 (germline): MDHEN, SYDVKM. The CDR3 extends over 15 amino acids. CDR3 nucleotide sequence: TGTGCCAGCAGCCCTAGCCCTGGTGCGGGTGAAAAACTGTTTTTT. This gives the protein CASSPSPGAGEKLFF. Together with reference TRBV28 and TRBJ1-4, the CDR3 gives the full variable domain: DVKVTQSSRYLVKRTGEKVFLECVQDMDHENMFWYRQDPGLGLRLIYFSYDVKMKEKGDIPEGYSVSREKKERFSLILESASTNQTSMYLCASSPSPGAGEKLFFGSGTQLSVL.

This clonotype has more than one count but fewer than ten. The rearrangement uses TRBV29-1 and TRBJ1-2; D gene ambiguous. Deletions cut 4 bases from V and 3 bases from J, with 9 bases between. The germline V gene has CDR1 SQVTM and CDR2 ANQGSEA. CDR3 length: 12 amino acids. The CDR3 is CSVGVADYGYTF. The CDR3 region has the DNA TGCAGCGTTGGGGTGGCAGACTATGGCTACACCTTC.

In this sample, this clonotype turned up a few times. The V and J genes are TRBV12-3 or TRBV12-4 and TRBJ2-3; no definite D call. Trimming removed 2 bases from V and 0 bases from J, with 9 bases in between. The CDR3 has 15 amino acids. CDR3 sequence: CASSLSGVSTDTQYF. As DNA, the CDR3 is TGTGCCAGCAGTTTAAGTGGGGTCAGCACAGATACGCAGTATTTT.

This clonotype was recorded a few times. The V call is TRBV24-1, the J call TRBJ2-4, with D perhaps given as TRBD1 or TRBD2 (5 bases each). This CDR3 is built from 14 residues. The V end lost 5 bases, the J end lost 5 bases, and 12 bases lay between the germline ends. The germline gives CDR1 KGHDR, CDR2 SFDVKD. The CDR3 here is CATSGGEGENIQYF. CDR3 nucleotides: TGTGCCACCAGTGGAGGGGAAGGGGAAAACATTCAGTACTTC.

This chain uses TRBV20-1 with TRBJ1-5; possibly TRBD1 for D (5 bases). This CDR3 has 16 residues. V lost 4 bases, J lost 3 bases, and 19 bases lay in between. Per germline, CDR1 DFQATT and CDR2 SNEGSKA (reference sequence). DNA for the CDR3: TGCAGTGCTAACCCCGTCCCGGCAGGGAACAATCAGCCCCAGCATTTT. Amino acid sequence: CSANPVPAGNNQPQHF.

V usage is TRBV12-3 or TRBV12-4 and J usage is TRBJ1-2, with D uncertain. The V end lost 2 bases, the J end lost 5 bases, and 9 bases lay between the germline ends. The CDR3 extends over 13 amino acids. CDR3 bases: TGTGCCAGCAGTTTAAGGCCCGCTTATGGCTACACCTTC. The encoded protein is CASSLRPAYGYTF.

This clonotype was picked up a small number of times. The gene calls are TRBV29-1 and TRBJ2-3, with 7 bases lining up with TRBD2. The junction had 6 bases not matched to a gene; V was cut back by 7 bases and J by 2 bases. CDR3 length: 13 amino acids. Looked up from germline, CDR1 is SQVTM and CDR2 is ANQGSEA. The CDR3 DNA follows: TGCAGCGCCCGGGGACTACACACAGATACGCAGTATTTT. Translated, it gives CSARGLHTDTQYF.

This chain uses TRBV6-6 with TRBJ2-1; 8 bases are shared with TRBD1. This CDR3 comprises 16 residues. Trimming removed 1 base from V and 3 bases from J; junction bases left unmatched: 5. Germline CDR1 is MNHNY and CDR2 is SVGAGI (reference sequence). The CDR3: CASSYFLGQGYNEQFF. As DNA, the CDR3 is TGTGCCAGCAGTTACTTCCTAGGACAGGGCTACAATGAGCAGTTCTTC.

A few counts support this clonotype. The chain is built from TRBV6-5 and TRBJ1-4; tentatively, D is TRBD1 (6 bases). With 0 bases removed from V and 7 bases from J, the gap between germline ends came to 15 bases. The CDR3 loop spans 16 amino acids. CDR1 MNHEY and CDR2 SVGAGI come from the germline V gene. In DNA form, the CDR3 reads TGTGCCAGCAGTTACTCAGGGGGGCAAAGCGGTGAAAAACTGTTTTTT. Protein product: CASSYSGGQSGEKLFF.

CDR3: CATSDRHEQYF. The CDR3, as DNA: TGTGCCACCAGTGATAGACACGAGCAGTACTTC. This chain links TRBV24-1 with TRBJ2-7; D is uncertain. CDR3 size: 11 residues. The germline CDR1 and CDR2 sequences are KGHDR and SFDVKD. Trimming took 3 bases from V and 5 from J, leaving 4 bases between them.

There are a few counts of this clonotype. At one boundary the junction diverges from the germline segment, which might be a read error. The chain has TRBV3-1 and TRBJ2-1, with 8 positions matching TRBD2. The CDR3 covers 16 residues. Germline CDR1 reads LGHDT; CDR2 reads YNNKEL (reference sequence). The CDR3 region has the DNA TGTGCCAGTAGCCAAGAGAGAACTAGCGGCTACAATGAGCAGTTCTTC. Its protein is CASSQERTSGYNEQFF.

The chain couples TRBV20-1 to TRBJ2-7; 8 positions match TRBD1. The length of the CDR3 is 13 residues. Germline loops: CDR1 DFQATT, CDR2 SNEGSKA (reference sequence). The J segment lost 4 bases and the V segment lost 3 bases, leaving 5 bases of the junction unmatched. The CDR3 sequence: CSARPGGGYEQYF. In DNA, the CDR3 is TGCAGTGCTAGGCCAGGGGGCGGGTACGAGCAGTACTTC.

This chain joins TRBV4-1 and TRBJ2-6; perhaps TRBD2 as D (6 bases). The CDR3 totals 17 residues. Trimming cost V 4 bases and J 3 bases, with 16 bases left between them. CDR1 and CDR2 (germline): MGHRA, YSYEKL. The CDR3 is CASSPQEGWFGANVLTF. CDR3 bases: TGCGCCAGCAGCCCGCAGGAGGGTTGGTTTGGGGCCAACGTCCTGACTTTC.

This clonotype was observed a few times. The J gene is TRBJ2-7, the V gene TRBV27; D uncertain. V lost 3 bases, J lost 1 base, and 10 bases lay in between. The CDR3 runs to 14 residues. Germline V gene data show CDR1 as MNHEY and CDR2 as SMNVEV (reference sequence). The CDR3 protein is CASSLSDGSYEQYF. In DNA, the CDR3 is TGTGCCAGCAGTTTGAGTGACGGATCCTACGAGCAGTACTTC.

There are a few counts of this clonotype. This chain connects TRBV5-1 to TRBJ2-1, with 8 bases that match TRBD1. CDR3 length: 14 residues. Per the germline V gene, CDR1 is SGHRS and CDR2 is YFSETQ. Unmatched junction bases numbered 4, after V lost 0 bases and J lost 8 bases. In DNA form, the CDR3 reads TGCGCCAGCAGCTTGGTACAGGGGGACCATGAGCAGTTCTTC. It specifies CASSLVQGDHEQFF.

The V call is TRBV5-1, the J call TRBJ2-5, with D tentatively TRBD2 (5 bases). Germline CDR1 SGHRS, CDR2 YFSETQ. The CDR3 runs 16 residues. The V gene lost 0 bases and the J gene lost 0 bases, with 12 bases spanning the gap. The CDR3: CASSLGFRGYQETQYF. The DNA for the CDR3 is TGCGCCAGCAGCTTGGGGTTTAGAGGGTACCAAGAGACCCAGTACTTC. Looking up the rest from reference TRBV5-1 and TRBJ2-5 gives the full variable domain: KAGVTQTPRYLIKTRGQQVTLSCSPISGHRSVSWYQQTPGQGLQFLFEYFSETQRNKGNFPGRFSGRQFSNSRSEMNVSTLELGDSALYLCASSLGFRGYQETQYFGPGTRLLVL.

About this clonotype itself: One end of the junction varies from germline; a read error may be responsible. The chain has TRBV2 and TRBJ2-7; TRBD1 agrees at 8 bases. In germline, CDR1 is SNHLY, CDR2 FYNNEI. The CDR3 sequence is 14 residues long. CDR3 DNA sequence: TGTGCCAACCTGGGGGCAGGGGGCTCCCACGAGCAGTACTTC. Its protein product is CANLGAGGSHEQYF.

This clonotype has just one count. The chain has TRBV9 and TRBJ1-2; 12 bases map to TRBD1. In germline, CDR1 is SGDLS, CDR2 YYNGEE. V trimming: 2 bases; J trimming: 2 bases; junction bases outside the gene matches: 10. The CDR3 length is 18 residues. The CDR3 DNA is TGTGCCAGCAGCGTTGGGACAGGGGGCATAGAGGCGAACTATGGCTACACCTTC. Protein product: CASSVGTGGIEANYGYTF.

As regards this clonotype: At one end the junction does not follow the germline gene, possibly because of a read error. CDR3 DNA sequence: TGTGCCAGCAACTTAGGGCAGGGCCAAGAGACCCAGTACTTC. Protein sequence: CASNLGQGQETQYF. V usage is TRBV7-2 and J usage is TRBJ2-5, with D perhaps matching TRBD1 (5 bases). Germline values: CDR1 SGHTA, CDR2 FQGNSA. The CDR3 covers 14 residues.